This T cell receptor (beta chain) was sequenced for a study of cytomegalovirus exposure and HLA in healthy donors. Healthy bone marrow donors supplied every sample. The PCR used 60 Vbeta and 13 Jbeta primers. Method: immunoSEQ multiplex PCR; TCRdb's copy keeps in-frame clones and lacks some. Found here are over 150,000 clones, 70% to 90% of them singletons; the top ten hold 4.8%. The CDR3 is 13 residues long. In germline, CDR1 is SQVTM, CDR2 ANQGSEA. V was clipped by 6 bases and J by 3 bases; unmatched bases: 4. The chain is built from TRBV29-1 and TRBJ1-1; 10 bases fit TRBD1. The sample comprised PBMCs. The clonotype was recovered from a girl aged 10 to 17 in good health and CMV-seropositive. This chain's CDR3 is CSVQDRGYTEAFF. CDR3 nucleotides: TGCAGCGTCCAGGACAGGGGGTACACTGAAGCTTTCTTT.